This T cell receptor beta chain came from a study of blood T cells in healthy people across ages. The CDR3 covers 13 residues. CDR1 and CDR2 from the germline V gene are MNHEY and SVGEGT. Trimming took 8 bases from V and 4 from J, leaving 14 bases between them. The use of a sample-barcoded 5' primer and a J-beta primer mix characterized a second PCR of roughly 7 to 12 cycles. A 12-random-nucleotide template-switch adaptor tagged each cDNA molecule. One entry per CDR3 protein results from TCRdb running MiXCR on the 5' RACE reads. The sample has some 890,000 distinct CDR3 sequences, about 29% seen once; the top ten hold roughly 10%. Remarks on this clonotype: The antigen is undetermined.

Each donor had around 9.8 milliliters of peripheral blood drawn. Extractions gave at least 5 micrograms of total RNA per sample. General study findings and limits: Reliance upon unsorted PBMCs precluded definitive naive versus antigen-experienced comparison.

These same data were also listed under a study on T cells of mothers and their children.

Source material: blood. The TCR sequence derives from a woman aged 40 to 50 in good health. The V call is TRBV6-2 or TRBV6-3, the J call TRBJ1-1, with D possibly matching TRBD1 (5 bases). CDR3 in DNA: TGTGCCAGCGTTACGGGAAGGGGCACTGAAGCTTTCTTT. This encodes CASVTGRGTEAFF.